This is a list of T cell receptor beta chains from one sample in a study of CD8 T cells in Susac syndrome. TCRdb passed the immunoSEQ multiplex PCR reads through MiXCR, listing each CDR3 protein once. This table has under 95,000 distinct CDR3 sequences, approximately 95% appearing once. The sequencing input was CD8+ T cells from PBMCs. Source of these receptors: a human donor with Susac syndrome. Each CDR3 is given with its conserved first and last residue. The order of the fields is CDR3 DNA, CDR3 protein, clone size, V gene, D gene, J gene. D genes are given only for firm matches. Not every row has a clone size; where given, it reads once, few, many or a size class.

cdr3_nt: TGCAGTGGCTTAGGGCGGGAGGCCTACGAGCAGTACTTC
cdr3_aa: CSGLGREAYEQYF
clone_size: NA
v_call: TRBV20-1
d_call: TRBD2
j_call: TRBJ2-7

cdr3_nt: TGTGCCAGCAGCGAGCTCTCAAGTAATGAGCAGTTCTTC
cdr3_aa: CASSELSSNEQFF
clone_size: NA
v_call: TRBV14
d_call: NA
j_call: TRBJ2-1

cdr3_nt: TGTGCCAGCAGCTTACTCGCCTCACTCCTAGAACATGAGCAGTTCTTC
cdr3_aa: CASSLLASLLEHEQFF
clone_size: NA
v_call: TRBV11-3
d_call: NA
j_call: TRBJ2-1

cdr3_nt: TGTGCCAGCATCACGGGGGATCAAGAGACCCAGTACTTC
cdr3_aa: CASITGDQETQYF
clone_size: NA
v_call: TRBV7-9
d_call: NA
j_call: TRBJ2-5

cdr3_nt: TGTGCCAGCAGTGACGCTGGGAGGACTGAAGCTTTCTTT
cdr3_aa: CASSDAGRTEAFF
clone_size: NA
v_call: TRBV2
d_call: NA
j_call: TRBJ1-1

cdr3_nt: TGCAGCATACCGGGACAGGGGACCTTGTATGGCTACACCTTC
cdr3_aa: CSIPGQGTLYGYTF
clone_size: NA
v_call: TRBV29-1
d_call: TRBD1
j_call: TRBJ1-2

cdr3_nt: TGCAGCGTTGGAGGGGCCGGGACAAAAGGGGAAGCTTTCTTT
cdr3_aa: CSVGGAGTKGEAFF
clone_size: NA
v_call: TRBV29-1
d_call: NA
j_call: TRBJ1-1

cdr3_nt: TGCAGTGCTAGAGATATAGCGGTTTCGGTGAATGAGCAGTTCTTC
cdr3_aa: CSARDIAVSVNEQFF
clone_size: once
v_call: TRBV20-1
d_call: NA
j_call: TRBJ2-1

cdr3_nt: TGTGTCAGCAGACGACCCGAGAACTATGGCTACACCTTC
cdr3_aa: CVSRRPENYGYTF
clone_size: NA
v_call: TRBV13
d_call: NA
j_call: TRBJ1-2

cdr3_nt: TGCAGCGTTCAGCGGGAGGGCCAAGATACGCAGTATTTT
cdr3_aa: CSVQREGQDTQYF
clone_size: NA
v_call: TRBV29-1
d_call: TRBD2
j_call: TRBJ2-3

cdr3_nt: TGTGCCAGCAGCTTAGTGAGGGGCAATGAGCAGTTCTTC
cdr3_aa: CASSLVRGNEQFF
clone_size: NA
v_call: TRBV7-9
d_call: NA
j_call: TRBJ2-1

cdr3_nt: TGTGCCACCAGCAAACCCGGGACTCTAGACACTGAAGCTTTCTTT
cdr3_aa: CATSKPGTLDTEAFF
clone_size: NA
v_call: TRBV15
d_call: NA
j_call: TRBJ1-1

cdr3_nt: TGCAGCGTTGACAGGGGGCTGGACGAGCAGTACTTC
cdr3_aa: CSVDRGLDEQYF
clone_size: NA
v_call: TRBV29-1
d_call: TRBD1
j_call: TRBJ2-7

cdr3_nt: TGTGCCAGCAGCCCGGTTGGTAGGGATGAGCAGTTCTTC
cdr3_aa: CASSPVGRDEQFF
clone_size: NA
v_call: TRBV9
d_call: NA
j_call: TRBJ2-1

cdr3_nt: TGTGCCAGCAGCCCCGGATGGGGAGCGTACGAGCAGTACTTC
cdr3_aa: CASSPGWGAYEQYF
clone_size: NA
v_call: TRBV7-6
d_call: NA
j_call: TRBJ2-7

cdr3_nt: TGCAGCGCTAGGGGACTAGCGGGTTCCACCGGGGAGCTGTTTTTT
cdr3_aa: CSARGLAGSTGELFF
clone_size: NA
v_call: TRBV29-1
d_call: TRBD2
j_call: TRBJ2-2

cdr3_nt: TGTGCCAGCAGTCCCACGACTAGCGCGAATGAGCAGTTCTTC
cdr3_aa: CASSPTTSANEQFF
clone_size: NA
v_call: TRBV27
d_call: TRBD2
j_call: TRBJ2-1

cdr3_nt: TGTGCCAGCAGCGTAGGCCCGCCCGGGGAGCTGTTTTTT
cdr3_aa: CASSVGPPGELFF
clone_size: once
v_call: TRBV9
d_call: NA
j_call: TRBJ2-2

cdr3_nt: TGCAGTGCCACTATGACAGGTTACGTGAACACTGAAGCTTTCTTT
cdr3_aa: CSATMTGYVNTEAFF
clone_size: once
v_call: TRBV20-1
d_call: NA
j_call: TRBJ1-1

cdr3_nt: TGTGCCAGCAGTCCAAGGGGTGTTCAGCCCCAGCATTTT
cdr3_aa: CASSPRGVQPQHF
clone_size: NA
v_call: TRBV27
d_call: NA
j_call: TRBJ1-5

cdr3_nt: TGTGCCAGCAGTGCGCGACTAGCGGGAATTAATGAGCAGTTCTTC
cdr3_aa: CASSARLAGINEQFF
clone_size: NA
v_call: TRBV25-1
d_call: TRBD2
j_call: TRBJ2-1

cdr3_nt: TGTGCCAGCAGTTACTCGACGGGGGGCGGCTATGGCTACACCTTC
cdr3_aa: CASSYSTGGGYGYTF
clone_size: NA
v_call: TRBV6-6
d_call: NA
j_call: TRBJ1-2

cdr3_nt: TGTGCCAGCAGGGCGACGGGAGAGACCCAGTACTTC
cdr3_aa: CASRATGETQYF
clone_size: NA
v_call: TRBV7-2
d_call: NA
j_call: TRBJ2-5

cdr3_nt: TGTGCCAGCAGTGACGGGTCCTACAATGAGCAGTTCTTC
cdr3_aa: CASSDGSYNEQFF
clone_size: few
v_call: TRBV2
d_call: NA
j_call: TRBJ2-1